Detailed here is one TCR beta chain. This record belongs to a study of shared clonotypes between healthy human individuals. The CDR3 extends over 17 amino acids. The ends were cut back, 5 bases at V and 1 base at J, with 17 bases in the middle. The germline V gene encodes CDR1 MNHEY and CDR2 SMNVEV (reference sequence). The test was conducted at deep level. Sequenced by immunoSEQ multiplex PCR; TCRdb stores in-frame clones only, minus some. The sample consists of 2 million to 2.5 million clones, approximately 94% of them appearing once. Sequencing used naive CD4+ T cells sorted from blood. Subset of the sample: CD45RA+ positively selected. The rearrangement uses TRBV27 and TRBJ2-2, with a possible D match to TRBD1 (5 bases). The source is a man aged 18 to 29 in good health. In DNA form, the CDR3 reads TGTGCCAGCAGTCCCTCCCCCGGTAGGGGGAACACCGGGGAGCTGTTTTTT. It specifies CASSPSPGRGNTGELFF.